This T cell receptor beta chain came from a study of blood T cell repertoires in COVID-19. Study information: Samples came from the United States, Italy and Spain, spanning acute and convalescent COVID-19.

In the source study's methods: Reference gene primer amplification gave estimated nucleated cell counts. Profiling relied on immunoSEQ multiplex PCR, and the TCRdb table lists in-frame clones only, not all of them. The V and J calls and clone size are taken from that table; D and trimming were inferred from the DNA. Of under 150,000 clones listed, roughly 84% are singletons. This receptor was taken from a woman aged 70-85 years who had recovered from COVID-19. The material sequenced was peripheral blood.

The CDR3 spells CAPGEAFF. CDR3 coding DNA: TGTGCCCCCGGGGAAGCTTTCTTT. This sequence joins TRBV12-3 or TRBV12-4 and TRBJ1-1; D ambiguous. Deletions cut 11 bases from V and 8 bases from J, with 6 bases between. CDR3 size: 8 residues.